This T cell receptor (beta chain) was documented in a study of blood T cell repertoires in COVID-19. On the study more broadly: The analysed material was cDNA or gDNA that came from T cells, B-cell-depleted T cells, or PBMCs.

Repertoires were generated with immunoSEQ multiplex PCR, while TCRdb's copy carries only in-frame clones and drops some. In the table there are approximately 220,000 clones, more than 85% of which are singletons. The germline V gene encodes CDR1 MNHEY and CDR2 SVGAGI. This CDR3 spans 14 amino acids. V gave up 6 bases and J gave up 1 base, with 12 bases separating them. Material for sequencing was peripheral blood. This clonotype was sampled from a man in his sixties with acute or convalescent COVID-19. The V and J genes are TRBV6-5 and TRBJ1-1; D not resolved. CDR3 bases: TGTGCCAGCAGCCCGGACTTAACGAACACTGAAGCTTTCTTT. Encoded protein: CASSPDLTNTEAFF.